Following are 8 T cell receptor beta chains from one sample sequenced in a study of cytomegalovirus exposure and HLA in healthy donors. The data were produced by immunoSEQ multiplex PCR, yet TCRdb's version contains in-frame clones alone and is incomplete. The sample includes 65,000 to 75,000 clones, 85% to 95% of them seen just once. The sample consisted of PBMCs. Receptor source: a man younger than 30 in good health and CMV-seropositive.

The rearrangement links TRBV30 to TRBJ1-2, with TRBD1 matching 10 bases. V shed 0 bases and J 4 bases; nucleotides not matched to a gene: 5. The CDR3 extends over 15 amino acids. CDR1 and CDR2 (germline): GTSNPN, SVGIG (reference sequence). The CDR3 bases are TGTGCCTGGAGTGTACTAAGGACAGGGGGCTATGGCTACACCTTC. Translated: CAWSVLRTGGYGYTF.

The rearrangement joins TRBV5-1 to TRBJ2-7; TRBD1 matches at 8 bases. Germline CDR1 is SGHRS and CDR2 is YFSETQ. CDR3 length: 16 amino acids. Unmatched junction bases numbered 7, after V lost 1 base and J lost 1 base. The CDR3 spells CASSLSVTGASYEQYF. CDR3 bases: TGCGCCAGCAGCTTGTCCGTGACAGGGGCTTCCTACGAGCAGTACTTC.

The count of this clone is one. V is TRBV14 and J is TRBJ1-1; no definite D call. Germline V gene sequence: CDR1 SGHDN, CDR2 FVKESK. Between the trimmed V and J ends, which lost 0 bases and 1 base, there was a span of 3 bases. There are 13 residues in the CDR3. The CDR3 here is CASSQDKNTEAFF. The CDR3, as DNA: TGTGCCAGCAGCCAAGACAAGAACACTGAAGCTTTCTTT.

The CDR3, as DNA: TGTGCCAGCAGCTTAGATCGACAGAAAGCTTTCTTT. Translated, it gives CASSLDRQKAFF. This rearrangement joins TRBV11-2 to TRBJ1-1, with D possibly matching TRBD1 (5 bases). Deletions cut 0 bases from V and 9 bases from J, with 8 bases between. Germline loops: CDR1 SGHAT, CDR2 FQNNGV. This CDR3 is 12 amino acids long.

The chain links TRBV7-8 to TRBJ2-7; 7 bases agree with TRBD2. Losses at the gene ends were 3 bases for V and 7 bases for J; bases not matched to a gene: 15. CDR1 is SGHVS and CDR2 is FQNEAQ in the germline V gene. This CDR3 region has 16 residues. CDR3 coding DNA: TGTGCCAGCAGCTTGTCGTCCGGGACTACCTCCAAAGAGCAGTACTTC. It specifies CASSLSSGTTSKEQYF. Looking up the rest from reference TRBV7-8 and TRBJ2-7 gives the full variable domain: GAGVSQSPRYKVAKRGQDVALRCDPISGHVSLFWYQQALGQGPEFLTYFQNEAQLDKSGLPSDRFFAERPEGSVSTLKIQRTQQEDSAVYLCASSLSSGTTSKEQYFGPGTRLTVT.

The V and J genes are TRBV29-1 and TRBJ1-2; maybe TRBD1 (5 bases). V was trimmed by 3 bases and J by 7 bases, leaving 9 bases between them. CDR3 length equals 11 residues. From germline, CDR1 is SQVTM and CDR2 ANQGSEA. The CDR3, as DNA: TGCAGCGTTGACAGGGAATTTGGCTACACCTTC. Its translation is CSVDREFGYTF.

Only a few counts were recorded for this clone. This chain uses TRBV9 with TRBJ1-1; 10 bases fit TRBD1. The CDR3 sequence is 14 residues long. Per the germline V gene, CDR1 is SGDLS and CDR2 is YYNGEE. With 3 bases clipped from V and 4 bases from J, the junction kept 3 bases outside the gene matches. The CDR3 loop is CASSAGTGVTEAFF. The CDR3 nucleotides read TGTGCCAGCAGCGCCGGGACAGGGGTCACTGAAGCTTTCTTT. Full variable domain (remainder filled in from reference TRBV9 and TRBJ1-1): DSGVTQTPKHLITATGQRVTLRCSPRSGDLSVYWYQQSLDQGLQFLIQYYNGEERAKGNILERFSAQQFPDLHSELNLSSLELGDSALYFCASSAGTGVTEAFFGQGTRLTVV.

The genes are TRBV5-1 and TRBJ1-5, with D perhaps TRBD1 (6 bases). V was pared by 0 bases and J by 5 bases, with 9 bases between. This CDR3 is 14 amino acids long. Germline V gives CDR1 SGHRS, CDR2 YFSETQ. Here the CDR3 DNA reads TGCGCCAGCAGCTTGGGGGACACTCATCAGCCCCAGCATTTT. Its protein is CASSLGDTHQPQHF.